This T cell receptor beta chain was sequenced for a study of T cells after yellow fever vaccination. Regarding this clonotype: Antigen specificity is unknown.

Overall study results and limits: Weaker overall, the secondary response nonetheless peaked faster (day 5 versus 15). Post-booster reappearance was seen for most primary-vaccination clones (about 96% CD4, 88% CD8).

5'RACE template switching generated TCR cDNA, adding a universal primer site and UMIs. TCRdb called the 5' RACE reads again in MiXCR, with one record for every CDR3 protein. In the table there are fewer than 650,000 distinct CDR3 sequences, 20% to 25% of which are singletons. The source of this sequence is a man aged 18 to 29 who received the YFV17D yellow fever vaccine. The sequencing used PBMCs, collected 20 to 25 days after the first yellow fever vaccination.

The CDR3 region is CASRRGTGVFAEAFF. The CDR3 DNA reads TGTGCCAGCAGAAGAGGGACAGGAGTTTTCGCTGAAGCTTTCTTT. The gene calls are TRBV25-1 and TRBJ1-1, with TRBD1 matching 8 bases. The J segment lost 6 bases and the V segment lost 6 bases, leaving 12 bases of the junction unmatched. The germline CDR1 and CDR2 sequences are MGHDK and SYGVNS. This CDR3 comprises 15 residues.